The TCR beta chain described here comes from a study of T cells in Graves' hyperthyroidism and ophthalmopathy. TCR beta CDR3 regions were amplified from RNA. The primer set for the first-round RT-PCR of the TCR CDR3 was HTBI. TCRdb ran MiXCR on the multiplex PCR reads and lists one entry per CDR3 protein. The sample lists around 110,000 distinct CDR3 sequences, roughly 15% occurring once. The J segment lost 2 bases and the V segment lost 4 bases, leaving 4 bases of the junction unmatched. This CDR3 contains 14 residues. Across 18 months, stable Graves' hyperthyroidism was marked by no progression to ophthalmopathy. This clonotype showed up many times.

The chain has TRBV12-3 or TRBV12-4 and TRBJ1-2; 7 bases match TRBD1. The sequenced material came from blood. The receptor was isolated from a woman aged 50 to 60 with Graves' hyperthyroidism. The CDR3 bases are TGTGCCAGCAGTTCGACAGGGATCAACTATGGCTACACCTTC. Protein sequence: CASSSTGINYGYTF.